Shown below are 10 T cell receptor beta chains from a single sample sequenced in a study of CD8+ T cells in alopecia areata. RNA extraction was followed by reverse transcription into cDNA, which acted as the sequencing template. Only in-frame clones appear in the TCRdb table, and some are missing; sequencing was by immunoSEQ multiplex PCR. The top ten hold about 1.3% of the sample, which has 150,000 to 200,000 clones, 64% seen once. Treatment: oral pan-JAK inhibitor, 5-10 mg twice daily. The sample here was CD4+ T cells sorted from blood, taken around week 50, from a patient treated with tofacitinib. The receptors shown here come from a human donor with alopecia areata.

This clone occurred a few times. The rearrangement uses TRBV5-1 and TRBJ2-5; D is undetermined. The CDR3 consists of 12 residues. Germline-derived CDR1 and CDR2 are SGHRS and YFSETQ. The V and J ends lost 1 base and 0 bases respectively, with 1 base between them. The CDR3 DNA reads TGCGCCAGCAGCTTGTACCAAGAGACCCAGTACTTC. Its protein is CASSLYQETQYF.

The chain carries TRBV7-2 and TRBJ2-6; D gene uncertain. V was cut by 5 bases and J by 2 bases, with 10 bases left in between. Per germline, CDR1 SGHTA and CDR2 FQGNSA. The CDR3 covers 15 residues. The CDR3 is CASSLRGAGANVLTF. DNA for the CDR3: TGTGCCAGCAGCCTCCGTGGGGCTGGGGCCAACGTCCTGACTTTC. Complete variable domain (other parts from reference TRBV7-2 and TRBJ2-6): GAGVSQSPSNKVTEKGKDVELRCDPISGHTALYWYRQSLGQGLEFLIYFQGNSAPDKSGLPSDRFSAERTGGSVSTLTIQRTQQEDSAVYLCASSLRGAGANVLTFGAGSRLTVL.

This sequence joins TRBV7-2 and TRBJ1-2; 7 positions match TRBD1. V lost 5 bases and J lost 8; bases outside the gene matches: 5. Per the germline V gene, CDR1 is SGHTA and CDR2 is FQGNSA. This CDR3 is 12 amino acids long. The CDR3 DNA follows: TGTGCCAGCAGCGGGGACAGACGCGGCTACACCTTC. Translated, it gives CASSGDRRGYTF.

The chain couples TRBV7-2 to TRBJ1-6, with D possibly being TRBD1 (6 bases). This CDR3 contains 14 residues. Germline CDR1 and CDR2: SGHTA and FQGNSA. Trimming took 1 base from V and 7 from J, leaving 8 bases between them. The chain's CDR3 is CASSLVDSNSPLHF. Written as DNA, the CDR3 is TGTGCCAGCAGCTTAGTGGACAGCAATTCACCCCTCCACTTT.

The chain is built from TRBV9 and TRBJ1-1, with 7 nucleotides matching TRBD1. The CDR3 totals 15 residues. The germline CDR1 and CDR2 sequences are SGDLS and YYNGEE. The V segment lost 4 bases and the J segment 2 bases; nucleotides outside the gene matches: 8. The chain's CDR3 is CASSMGGGFNTEAFF. CDR3 bases: TGTGCCAGCAGCATGGGAGGGGGCTTTAACACTGAAGCTTTCTTT.

This chain connects TRBV30 to TRBJ1-4, with 10 nucleotides matching TRBD1. Unmatched junction bases numbered 4, after V lost 5 bases and J lost 7 bases. The CDR3 has 13 residues. Germline V lookup: CDR1 GTSNPN, CDR2 SVGIG (reference sequence). The CDR3 coding sequence is TGTGCCTGGGGACAGGGGGTGGGTGAAAAACTGTTTTTT. Its translation is CAWGQGVGEKLFF.

This chain links TRBV2 with TRBJ2-1; 9 nucleotides match TRBD1. The ends lost 7 bases at V and 3 bases at J; junction bases unmatched: 4. CDR3 length: 14 residues. The germline CDR1 and CDR2 sequences are SNHLY and FYNNEI. The CDR3 loop is CASTGTGFYNEQFF. The CDR3 nucleotides are TGTGCCAGCACCGGGACAGGGTTCTACAATGAGCAGTTCTTC.

The chain couples TRBV7-3 to TRBJ1-2, with D perhaps TRBD1 (6 bases). The V end was cut by 5 bases, the J end by 0 bases, with 16 bases between. Germline CDR1 is SGHTA and CDR2 is FQGTGA. The CDR3 is 16 residues long. CDR3 in amino acids: CASSPQGGGPNYGYTF. In DNA, the CDR3 is TGTGCCAGCAGCCCCCAGGGCGGGGGCCCTAACTATGGCTACACCTTC.

V and J are TRBV25-1 and TRBJ2-1; D is possibly TRBD1 (5 bases). V lost 3 bases and J lost 7, with 16 bases in between. CDR3 length equals 15 residues. Germline values: CDR1 MGHDK, CDR2 SYGVNS. CDR3 DNA sequence: TGTGCCAGCAGTGACAGGGTAGGATTGTGGAATGAGCAGTTCTTC. Protein product: CASSDRVGLWNEQFF.

The table lists this clone with many counts. CDR3 DNA sequence: TGTGCCAGCAGCTTATACCCTAGGGAAACCTACGAGCAGTACTTC. This translates into CASSLYPRETYEQYF. The V gene is TRBV7-2, the J gene TRBJ2-7; no definite D call. The length of the CDR3 is 15 residues. Trimming stripped 2 bases from V and 2 bases from J, with 13 bases between. Germline V gene data show CDR1 as SGHTA and CDR2 as FQGNSA.